This T cell receptor beta chain was sequenced for a study of spatial heterogeneity in lung cancer. On the study more broadly: Sequence detection consistently recorded a greater number of beta-chain than alpha-chain sequences. Raw reads contained each unique TCR and UMI combination more than ten times on average.

TCRdb itself ran the 5' RACE reads through MiXCR, one entry per CDR3 protein. The top ten hold over 7% of the sample, which has about 22,000 distinct CDR3 sequences, about 4.6% seen once. As concerns this clonotype: Just one base apart from a much larger clone, this may be a read error.

Time point in this sample: sample taken at primary tumor resection. Whole RNA came from tumor, nontumor lung or frozen PBMC and was sequenced without being sorted. The donors, about 78 patients with untreated early-stage non-small cell lung cancer, provided the samples. This CDR3 has 15 residues. Germline CDR1 reads MNHEY; CDR2 reads SMNVEV (reference sequence). The sequencing here drew on PBMCs, taken at surgery. The rearrangement joins TRBV27 to TRBJ1-5, with 8 bases lining up with TRBD1. The origin of this receptor is a male donor with early-stage non-small cell lung cancer. The CDR3 reads CAGSLKAGGTQPQHF. CDR3 nucleotides: TGTGCCGGCAGTTTAAAGGCAGGGGGCACTCAGCCCCAGCATTTT.